Below are 25 T cell receptor beta chains sequenced from a single sample in a study of blood T cell repertoires in COVID-19. The table came from immunoSEQ multiplex PCR; TCRdb's copy has only in-frame clones and leaves some out. The repertoire holds about 250,000 clones, with around 87% as singletons. Material: PBMCs or T cells enriched from blood (not recorded which). These receptors were collected from a woman aged 45-59 years who had recovered from COVID-19.

The chain joins TRBV25-1 to TRBJ2-7, with 12 bases identical to TRBD2. The CDR3 consists of 16 residues. Germline lookup yields CDR1 MGHDK and CDR2 SYGVNS. V trimming: 5 bases; J trimming: 4 bases; junction bases outside the gene matches: 9. CDR3 amino acids: CASSRGGLAGYYEQYF. In DNA, the CDR3 is TGTGCCAGCAGTCGCGGAGGACTAGCGGGATATTACGAGCAGTACTTC.

This CDR3 is CASSFLGTVTETQYF. CDR3 nucleotides: TGTGCCAGCAGCTTCTTGGGGACAGTCACAGAGACCCAGTACTTC. The V gene is TRBV7-3, the J gene TRBJ2-5, with 7 positions matching TRBD1. CDR3 length equals 15 residues. V lost 3 bases and J lost 4; bases outside the gene matches: 8. Per the germline V gene, CDR1 is SGHTA and CDR2 is FQGTGA.

This chain joins TRBV7-3 and TRBJ2-1; 7 nucleotides align to TRBD1. CDR3 length: 15 amino acids. V was pared by 5 bases and J by 4 bases, with 8 bases of the junction left unmatched. Germline V gene sequence: CDR1 SGHTA, CDR2 FQGTGA. The CDR3 DNA sequence: TGTGCCAGCAGCCCAACAGGGGTCGGATACAATGAGCAGTTCTTC. This codes for CASSPTGVGYNEQFF. Full variable domain (outside the CDR3, taken from reference TRBV7-3 and TRBJ2-1): GAGVSQTPSNKVTEKGKYVELRCDPISGHTALYWYRQSLGQGPEFLIYFQGTGAADDSGLPNDRFFAVRPEGSVSTLKIQRTERGDSAVYLCASSPTGVGYNEQFFGPGTRLTVL.

DNA of the CDR3: TGTGCCAGTAGTATAGCGTCTTTTGGCGGCTACACCTTC. It codes for CASSIASFGGYTF. This chain joins TRBV19 and TRBJ1-2; D is unresolved. The V gene's germline CDR1 is LNHDA and CDR2 SQIVND (reference sequence). V was trimmed by 1 base and J by 8 bases, leaving 11 bases between them. The CDR3 is made up of 13 amino acids.

The chain combines TRBV28 with TRBJ1-6; D might be TRBD1 (6 bases). The germline V gene has CDR1 MDHEN and CDR2 SYDVKM. There are 13 residues in the CDR3. The V and J ends lost 5 bases and 7 bases respectively, with 9 bases between them. The CDR3 reads CASSITGNSPLHF. CDR3 coding DNA: TGTGCCAGCAGTATAACAGGGAATTCACCCCTCCACTTT.

The gene calls are TRBV27 and TRBJ1-5, with TRBD1 matching 9 bases. Trimming removed 5 bases from V and 8 bases from J; junction bases left unmatched: 10. Germline V gene data show CDR1 as MNHEY and CDR2 as SMNVEV (reference sequence). The CDR3 is made up of 15 amino acids. CDR3 nucleotide sequence: TGTGCCAGCAGTCGCGGAGGACAGGGGCGCGAGCCCCAGCATTTT. This encodes CASSRGGQGREPQHF.

Remarks on this clone: This sample also contains other DNA sequences that code for the same CDR3. The chain joins TRBV5-1 to TRBJ1-3; TRBD1 matches at 8 bases. The CDR3 is 16 amino acids. CDR1 SGHRS and CDR2 YFSETQ come from the germline V gene. J was trimmed by 0 bases and V by 3 bases; bases with no gene match: 5. The CDR3 nucleotides are TGCGCCAGCAGCTCGGGACAGGCCCTCTCTGGAAACACCATATATTTT. Translated: CASSSGQALSGNTIYF.

The chain carries TRBV19 and TRBJ1-3; D uncertain. CDR3 length equals 13 residues. Germline V gives CDR1 LNHDA, CDR2 SQIVND (reference sequence). V was shortened by 9 bases and J by 3 bases, with 12 bases between the two germline ends. The CDR3 region has the DNA TGTGCCAGCTACCGAGGGAATGGAAACACCATATATTTT. Protein sequence: CASYRGNGNTIYF. Complete variable domain (other parts from reference TRBV19 and TRBJ1-3): DGGITQSPKYLFRKEGQNVTLSCEQNLNHDAMYWYRQDPGQGLRLIYYSQIVNDFQKGDIAEGYSVSREKKESFPLTVTSAQKNPTAFYLCASYRGNGNTIYFGEGSWLTVV.

The chain is built from TRBV15 and TRBJ1-1, with no clear D. From germline, CDR1 is LNHNV and CDR2 YYDKDF (reference sequence). The CDR3 length is 13 residues. V was trimmed by 2 bases and J by 3 bases, leaving 7 bases between them. CDR3 DNA: TGTGCCACCAGCAGAAGACGGGACACTGAAGCTTTCTTT. Translation: CATSRRRDTEAFF.

The chain carries TRBV19 and TRBJ2-7, with D tentatively TRBD2 (6 bases). Germline-derived CDR1 and CDR2 are LNHDA and SQIVND (reference sequence). V lost 5 bases and J 6 bases, leaving 23 bases between the germline ends. The CDR3 length is 16 residues. CDR3 DNA sequence: TGTGCCAGTAGTGATCGGGGAGGTCCTTCTCTACGCGAGCAGTACTTC. Translated, it gives CASSDRGGPSLREQYF.

This sequence joins TRBV7-6 and TRBJ2-5; 9 bases fit TRBD2. The V gene's germline CDR1 is SGHVS and CDR2 FNYEAQ. V shed 5 bases, J shed 7 bases, and the junction held 5 bases outside the gene matches. The CDR3 runs 13 residues. The CDR3 loop is CASSPREGRTQYF. The CDR3 DNA reads TGTGCCAGCAGCCCGCGGGAGGGTCGGACCCAGTACTTC.

The V gene is TRBV6-2 or TRBV6-3, the J gene TRBJ1-2; 7 bases map to TRBD1. Per the germline V gene, CDR1 is MNHEY and CDR2 is SVGEGT. This CDR3 spans 15 amino acids. J was trimmed by 4 bases and V by 0 bases; bases with no gene match: 5. The CDR3 sequence: CASSYSPRTGYGYTF. The CDR3 DNA is TGTGCCAGCAGTTACTCGCCCCGGACAGGCTATGGCTACACCTTC.

The chain carries TRBV18 and TRBJ1-1; 7 bases align to TRBD1. Germline loops: CDR1 KGHSH, CDR2 LQKENI. The CDR3 has 15 residues. V lost 2 bases, J lost 4 bases, and 7 bases stayed unmatched. For the CDR3, the DNA is TGTGCCAGCTCACCATTAAGGGGGCGCTTCACTGAAGCTTTCTTT. This encodes CASSPLRGRFTEAFF.

As to this clone: At the DNA level, this CDR3 is encoded by other sequences in the same sample as well. This rearrangement joins TRBV11-2 to TRBJ1-1; D gene ambiguous. The CDR3 consists of 13 residues. The germline V gene has CDR1 SGHAT and CDR2 FQNNGV. V lost 5 bases and J lost 1, with 8 bases in between. For the CDR3, the DNA is TGTGCCAGCAGCACAGACCGGAACACTGAAGCTTTCTTT. Encoded protein: CASSTDRNTEAFF.

This chain uses TRBV7-2 with TRBJ1-1; possibly TRBD1 for D (6 bases). V was cut by 2 bases and J by 5 bases, with 12 bases left in between. Looked up from germline, CDR1 is SGHTA and CDR2 is FQGNSA. The CDR3 totals 14 residues. CDR3 DNA: TGTGCCAGCAGCTTAAGCAGGGGCAGGACTGAAGCTTTCTTT. Translating gives CASSLSRGRTEAFF.

Comments on this clone: The junction differs from germline at one of its ends, possibly a read error. This sequence joins TRBV5-4 and TRBJ2-5, with D maybe TRBD2 (5 bases). The length of the CDR3 is 13 residues. The germline V gene has CDR1 SGHNT and CDR2 YYREEE (reference sequence). The CDR3 reads CASSFTDSPRRNF. Here the CDR3 DNA reads TGTGCCAGCAGCTTTACCGACTCGCCGAGGAGGAACTTC. The entire variable domain, with the rest obtained from reference TRBV5-4 and TRBJ2-5, is as follows: ETGVTQSPTHLIKTRGQQVTLRCSSQSGHNTVSWYQQALGQGPQFIFQYYREEENGRGNFPPRFSGLQFPNYSSELNVNALELDDSALYLCASSFTDSPRRNFGPGTRLLVL.

In its sample, this clone was seen once. This chain connects TRBV4-1 to TRBJ1-2; D remains ambiguous. This CDR3 region has 12 residues. The V gene's germline CDR1 is MGHRA and CDR2 YSYEKL. Trimming cost V 1 base and J 2 bases, with 2 bases left between them. The CDR3 DNA sequence: TGCGCCAGCAGCCAAGTAAACTATGGCTACACCTTC. Its translation is CASSQVNYGYTF.

The chain joins TRBV6-1 to TRBJ2-7; perhaps TRBD1 as D (6 bases). V was shortened by 0 bases and J by 2 bases, with 11 bases between the two germline ends. The length of the CDR3 is 15 residues. CDR1 MNHNS and CDR2 SASEGT come from the germline V gene. The chain's CDR3 is CASSEAEQGPYEQYF. CDR3 sequence (DNA): TGTGCCAGCAGTGAAGCCGAACAGGGCCCCTACGAGCAGTACTTC.

The CDR3 reads CASSPRAGDGNTGELFF. CDR3 bases: TGTGCCAGCAGTCCAAGAGCGGGAGATGGAAACACCGGGGAGCTGTTTTTT. The genes are TRBV28 and TRBJ2-2, with 8 bases aligning to TRBD2. This CDR3 is 17 amino acids long. The trim removed 5 bases at V and 2 bases at J, leaving 10 bases unmatched. Germline CDR1 is MDHEN and CDR2 is SYDVKM.

This chain connects TRBV28 to TRBJ2-7; 9 positions match TRBD1. The CDR3 loop spans 13 amino acids. The V gene's germline CDR1 is MDHEN and CDR2 SYDVKM. V lost 6 bases to trimming and J lost 6 bases; unmatched junction nucleotides: 6. In DNA form, the CDR3 reads TGTGCCAGCAGGGGGACAGGGCAAGCCGAGCAGTACTTC. This codes for CASRGTGQAEQYF.

The chain couples TRBV3-1 (or the pseudogene TRBV3-2) to TRBJ1-5; 7 bases are a match to TRBD1. V was pared by 1 base and J by 8 bases, with 5 bases of the junction left unmatched. The CDR3 runs 14 residues. Germline-derived CDR1 and CDR2 are LGHDT and YNNKEL (reference sequence). The CDR3 here is CASSQVGGAKPQHF. As DNA, the CDR3 is TGTGCCAGCAGCCAAGTAGGGGGCGCAAAGCCCCAGCATTTT.

The V gene is TRBV7-9, the J gene TRBJ2-2, with D maybe TRBD2 (6 bases). With 5 bases removed from V and 5 bases from J, the gap between germline ends came to 15 bases. This CDR3 comprises 15 residues. Germline values: CDR1 SEHNR, CDR2 FQNEAQ (reference sequence). CDR3 in amino acids: CASSPRGRETGELFF. CDR3 coding DNA: TGTGCCAGCAGCCCCCGAGGGCGGGAAACCGGGGAGCTGTTTTTT.

The rearrangement links TRBV19 to TRBJ1-5; D gene unclear. This CDR3 spans 15 amino acids. The germline CDR1 and CDR2 sequences are LNHDA and SQIVND (reference sequence). The V end lost 8 bases, the J end lost 2 bases, and 16 bases lay between the germline ends. In DNA form, the CDR3 reads TGTGCCAGTCAGACGTCTGGGCAGGGCAATCAGCCCCAGCATTTT. It encodes CASQTSGQGNQPQHF.

This chain connects TRBV28 to TRBJ2-1, with 8 bases fitting TRBD1. The germline CDR1 and CDR2 sequences are MDHEN and SYDVKM. V shed 4 bases and J 10 bases; nucleotides not matched to a gene: 12. This CDR3 spans 15 amino acids. As DNA, the CDR3 is TGTGCCAGCAGTTCGAACAGGGGGAGTTTGCGAGAGCAGTTCTTC. Translation: CASSSNRGSLREQFF.

This clone was observed once. The J gene is TRBJ2-7, the V gene TRBV7-9; a possible D gene is TRBD1 (6 bases). Germline CDR1 is SEHNR and CDR2 is FQNEAQ (reference sequence). The CDR3 loop spans 14 amino acids. Trimming shortened V by 2 bases and J by 7 bases, and 15 bases separated the two germline ends. Here the CDR3 DNA reads TGTGCCAGCAGCTTAAGACAGGAGAGTGGAGAGCAGTACTTC. As protein: CASSLRQESGEQYF.